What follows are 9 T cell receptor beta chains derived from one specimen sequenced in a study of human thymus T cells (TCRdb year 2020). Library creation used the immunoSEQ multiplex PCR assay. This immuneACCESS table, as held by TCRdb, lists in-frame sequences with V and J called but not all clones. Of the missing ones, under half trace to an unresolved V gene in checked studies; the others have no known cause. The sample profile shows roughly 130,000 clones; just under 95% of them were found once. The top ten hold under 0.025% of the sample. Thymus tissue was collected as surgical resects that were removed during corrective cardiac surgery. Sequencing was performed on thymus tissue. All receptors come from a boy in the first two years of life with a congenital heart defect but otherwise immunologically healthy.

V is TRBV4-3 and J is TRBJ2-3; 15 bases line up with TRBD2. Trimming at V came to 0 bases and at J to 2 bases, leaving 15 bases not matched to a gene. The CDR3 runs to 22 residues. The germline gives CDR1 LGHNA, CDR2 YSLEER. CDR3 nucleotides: TGCGCCAGCAGCCAAGATCTCCGGACTAGCGGGGGGGCCGGAAGGTACACAGATACGCAGTATTTT. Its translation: CASSQDLRTSGGAGRYTDTQYF.

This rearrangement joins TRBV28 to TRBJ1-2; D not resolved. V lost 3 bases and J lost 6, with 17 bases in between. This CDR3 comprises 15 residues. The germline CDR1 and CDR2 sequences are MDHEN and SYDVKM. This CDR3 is CASSFSQLRLHGYTF. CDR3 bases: TGTGCCAGCAGTTTCTCCCAGCTTCGCCTCCATGGCTACACCTTC.

This CDR3 is CASSPMALDRGVYGYTF. The DNA of the CDR3 is TGTGCCAGCAGCCCCATGGCCCTGGACAGGGGGGTCTATGGCTACACCTTC. The chain uses TRBV7-9 and TRBJ1-2; 10 bases fit TRBD1. V lost 5 bases to trimming and J lost 4 bases; unmatched junction nucleotides: 13. Germline V gives CDR1 SEHNR, CDR2 FQNEAQ (reference sequence). This CDR3 region has 17 residues.

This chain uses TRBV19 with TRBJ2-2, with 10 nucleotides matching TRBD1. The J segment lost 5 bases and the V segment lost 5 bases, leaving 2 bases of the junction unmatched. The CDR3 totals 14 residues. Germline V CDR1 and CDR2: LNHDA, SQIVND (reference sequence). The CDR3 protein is CASSWTGGTGELFF. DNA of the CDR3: TGTGCCAGTAGTTGGACAGGGGGAACCGGGGAGCTGTTTTTT.

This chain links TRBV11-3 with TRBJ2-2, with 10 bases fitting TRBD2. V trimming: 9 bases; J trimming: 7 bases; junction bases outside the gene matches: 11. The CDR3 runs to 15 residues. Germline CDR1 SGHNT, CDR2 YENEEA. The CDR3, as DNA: TGTGCCAGATACCTAAGCGGGGGGGCAGACGGGGAGCTGTTTTTT. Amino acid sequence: CARYLSGGADGELFF.

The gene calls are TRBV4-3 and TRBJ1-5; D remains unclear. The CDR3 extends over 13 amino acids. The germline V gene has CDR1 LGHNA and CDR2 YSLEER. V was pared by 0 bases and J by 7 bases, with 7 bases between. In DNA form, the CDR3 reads TGCGCCAGCAGCCAAGATGAGGGCCAGCCCCAGCATTTT. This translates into CASSQDEGQPQHF.

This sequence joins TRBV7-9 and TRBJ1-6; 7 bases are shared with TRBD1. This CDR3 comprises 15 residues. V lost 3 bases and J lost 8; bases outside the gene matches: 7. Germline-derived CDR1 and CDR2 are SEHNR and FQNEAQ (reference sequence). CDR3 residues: CASSFRSQGDSPLHF. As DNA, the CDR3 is TGTGCCAGCAGCTTCCGATCCCAGGGGGATTCACCCCTCCACTTT.

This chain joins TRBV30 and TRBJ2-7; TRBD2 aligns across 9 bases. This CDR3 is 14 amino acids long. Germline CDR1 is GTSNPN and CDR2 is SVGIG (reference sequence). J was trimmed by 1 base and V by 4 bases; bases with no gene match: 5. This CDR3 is CAWKSSGTSYEQYF. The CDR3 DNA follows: TGTGCCTGGAAGTCTAGCGGGACTTCCTACGAGCAGTACTTC. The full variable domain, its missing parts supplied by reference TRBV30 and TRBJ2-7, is SQTIHQWPATLVQPVGSPLSLECTVEGTSNPNLYWYRQAAGRGLQLLFYSVGIGQISSEVPQNLSASRPQDRQFILSSKKLLLSDSGFYLCAWKSSGTSYEQYFGPGTRLTVT.

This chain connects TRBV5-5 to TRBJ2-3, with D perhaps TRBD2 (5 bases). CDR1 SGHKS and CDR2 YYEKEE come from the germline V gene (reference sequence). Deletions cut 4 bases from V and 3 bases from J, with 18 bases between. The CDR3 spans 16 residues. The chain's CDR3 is CASSEPQRRWTDTQYF. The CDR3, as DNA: TGTGCCAGCAGCGAACCTCAGCGGCGGTGGACAGATACGCAGTATTTT.